A selection of T cell receptor beta chains follows, all from one sample in a study of T cell responses to AZD1222 COVID-19 vaccine. Some clones are missing from TCRdb's copy, which holds only in-frame ones; the method was immunoSEQ multiplex PCR. Of some 97,000 clones listed, about 89% are singletons. The sample was peripheral blood, taken on day 0 of AZD1222 vaccination. Receptors originate from an adult in good health. Each CDR3 is given with its conserved first and last residue. Fields, in order: D gene, V gene, J gene, clone size, CDR3 DNA, CDR3 protein. The D gene is left open where the match is weak. Clone size is shown for a subset of rows, as once, few, many or a class of expanded clone.

D: .
V: TRBV11-2
J: TRBJ1-6
size: .
DNA: TGTGCCAGCAGCTTTGGGGAATCCTATAATTCACCCCTCCACTTT
CDR3: CASSFGESYNSPLHF

D: TRBD1
V: TRBV5-4
J: TRBJ1-6
size: .
DNA: TGTGCCAGCAGCCTGACAGGGGTCAATTCACCCCTCCACTTT
CDR3: CASSLTGVNSPLHF

D: .
V: TRBV6-1
J: TRBJ1-2
size: .
DNA: TGTGCCAGCAGTGAATTCGACACCCCATATGGCTACACCTTC
CDR3: CASSEFDTPYGYTF

D: .
V: TRBV3-1/TRBV3-2
J: TRBJ2-7
size: .
DNA: TGTGCCAGCAGCCCCGGTGTGTACGAGCAGTACTTC
CDR3: CASSPGVYEQYF

D: .
V: TRBV5-5
J: TRBJ1-1
size: .
DNA: TGTGCCAGCAGCTACCTTCGGGGCAGTCGAAAGAACACTGAAGCTTTCTTT
CDR3: CASSYLRGSRKNTEAFF

D: TRBD1
V: TRBV19
J: TRBJ2-7
size: .
DNA: TGTGCCAGTAGTATAGATAGTTCAGGGGGCTACGAGCAGTACTTC
CDR3: CASSIDSSGGYEQYF

D: TRBD1
V: TRBV5-1
J: TRBJ2-1
size: .
DNA: TGCGCCACCTCCGGGACAGGGGGCTTCGGAACGAACAATGAGCAGTTCTTC
CDR3: CATSGTGGFGTNNEQFF

D: .
V: TRBV28
J: TRBJ1-4
size: .
DNA: TGTGCCAGCAGTTTATACAGGAAACTGTTTTTT
CDR3: CASSLYRKLFF

D: TRBD2
V: TRBV7-9
J: TRBJ2-1
size: .
DNA: TGTGCCAGCAGCTTAGAGAGCGGGGGGTTTATCAATGAGCAGTTCTTC
CDR3: CASSLESGGFINEQFF

D: .
V: TRBV9
J: TRBJ2-5
size: .
DNA: TGTGCCAGCAGCGTAGGGGGCGGGTTTGAGACCCAGTACTTC
CDR3: CASSVGGGFETQYF

D: .
V: TRBV7-2
J: TRBJ2-7
size: .
DNA: TGTGCCAGCAGCACCGATGCGGCCGTCCACGAGCAGTACTTC
CDR3: CASSTDAAVHEQYF

D: .
V: TRBV5-1
J: TRBJ2-5
size: .
DNA: TGCGCCAGCAGCTTGGCCTCGCCTGAGACCCAGTACTTC
CDR3: CASSLASPETQYF

D: TRBD2
V: TRBV10-3
J: TRBJ2-1
size: .
DNA: TGTGCCATCAGGGCCGGGACTAGCGGAGCCTACAATGAGCAGTTCTTC
CDR3: CAIRAGTSGAYNEQFF

D: .
V: TRBV27
J: TRBJ2-7
size: .
DNA: TGTGCCAGCAGTCCGGGGAGCAATTACGAGCAGTACTTC
CDR3: CASSPGSNYEQYF

D: .
V: TRBV5-1
J: TRBJ2-7
size: .
DNA: TGCGCCAGCACCCCGGGCACGGCCTACGAGCAGTACTTC
CDR3: CASTPGTAYEQYF

D: .
V: TRBV6-5
J: TRBJ1-5
size: .
DNA: TGTGCCAGCAGCCGGGACTTTAGCAATCAGCCCCAGCATTTT
CDR3: CASSRDFSNQPQHF

D: .
V: TRBV30
J: TRBJ1-2
size: .
DNA: TGTGCCTGGAGCATCGGCTATGGCTACACCTTC
CDR3: CAWSIGYGYTF

D: .
V: TRBV5-1
J: TRBJ2-1
size: .
DNA: TGCGCCAGCAGCGTCGGGAATGAGCAGTTCTTC
CDR3: CASSVGNEQFF

D: .
V: TRBV3-1/TRBV3-2
J: TRBJ1-2
size: once
DNA: TGTGCCAGCAGCCGTGGGGGGCATGGCTACACCTTC
CDR3: CASSRGGHGYTF

D: .
V: TRBV3-1/TRBV3-2
J: TRBJ2-6
size: .
DNA: TGTGCCAGCAGCCAAGAGTGGTACTCTGGGGCCAACGTCCTGACTTTC
CDR3: CASSQEWYSGANVLTF

D: .
V: TRBV5-5
J: TRBJ2-7
size: .
DNA: TGTGCCAGCAGCTTGGTAGAACCCTACGAGCAGTACTTC
CDR3: CASSLVEPYEQYF

D: TRBD1
V: TRBV5-8
J: TRBJ2-7
size: .
DNA: TGTGCCAGCCGCCGTGCAGGGGGCGGTTCCTACGAGCAGTACTTC
CDR3: CASRRAGGGSYEQYF

D: .
V: TRBV27
J: TRBJ1-6
size: .
DNA: TGTGCCAGCAGTTTAGAACCCGGTCATGATTCACCCCTCCACTTT
CDR3: CASSLEPGHDSPLHF

D: TRBD1
V: TRBV6-6
J: TRBJ1-5
size: .
DNA: TGTGCCAGCAGTTACGGACAGGGACGAACAGGCCAGCCCCAGCATTTT
CDR3: CASSYGQGRTGQPQHF

D: TRBD2
V: TRBV2
J: TRBJ2-3
size: .
DNA: TGTGCCAGCTCCGGGACTAGCGGGGGGGATACGCAGTATTTT
CDR3: CASSGTSGGDTQYF

D: TRBD1
V: TRBV5-1
J: TRBJ1-2
size: .
DNA: TGCGCCAGCAGCCCGCAGGGGGGCGACTATGGCTACACCTTC
CDR3: CASSPQGGDYGYTF

D: TRBD1
V: TRBV5-1
J: TRBJ2-7
size: once
DNA: TGCGCCAGCAGCTTGGGGGGACAGGAGTATTCCTACGAGCAGTACTTC
CDR3: CASSLGGQEYSYEQYF

D: TRBD2
V: TRBV9
J: TRBJ2-3
size: .
DNA: TGTGCCAGCAGCGCCCCTCGACGGGAGGGCGGTGAGTCGATCACAGATACGCAGTATTTT
CDR3: CASSAPRREGGESITDTQYF

D: .
V: TRBV28
J: TRBJ1-4
size: once
DNA: TGTGCCAGCAGTTTGTTGGGCACAGGCGAGGTCGAAAAACTGTTTTTT
CDR3: CASSLLGTGEVEKLFF

D: TRBD1
V: TRBV6-6
J: TRBJ2-7
size: .
DNA: TGTGCCAGCAGTGCCCCGGGACAGGGTAACTACGAGCAGTACTTC
CDR3: CASSAPGQGNYEQYF

D: .
V: TRBV30
J: TRBJ1-5
size: .
DNA: TGTGCCTGGAGTGTTGGGCTGAATCAGCCCCAGCATTTT
CDR3: CAWSVGLNQPQHF

D: .
V: TRBV7-2
J: TRBJ1-1
size: .
DNA: TGTGCCAGCAGCTTAGGGACAGCCCTTGAAGCTTTCTTT
CDR3: CASSLGTALEAFF

D: .
V: TRBV4-1
J: TRBJ1-4
size: once
DNA: TGCGCCAGCAGGGACTTGGGGGGCTCAACTAATGAAAAACTGTTTTTT
CDR3: CASRDLGGSTNEKLFF

D: .
V: TRBV18
J: TRBJ1-4
size: .
DNA: TGTGCCAGCTCACGAACCAGGGATACGGAACTGTTTTTT
CDR3: CASSRTRDTELFF